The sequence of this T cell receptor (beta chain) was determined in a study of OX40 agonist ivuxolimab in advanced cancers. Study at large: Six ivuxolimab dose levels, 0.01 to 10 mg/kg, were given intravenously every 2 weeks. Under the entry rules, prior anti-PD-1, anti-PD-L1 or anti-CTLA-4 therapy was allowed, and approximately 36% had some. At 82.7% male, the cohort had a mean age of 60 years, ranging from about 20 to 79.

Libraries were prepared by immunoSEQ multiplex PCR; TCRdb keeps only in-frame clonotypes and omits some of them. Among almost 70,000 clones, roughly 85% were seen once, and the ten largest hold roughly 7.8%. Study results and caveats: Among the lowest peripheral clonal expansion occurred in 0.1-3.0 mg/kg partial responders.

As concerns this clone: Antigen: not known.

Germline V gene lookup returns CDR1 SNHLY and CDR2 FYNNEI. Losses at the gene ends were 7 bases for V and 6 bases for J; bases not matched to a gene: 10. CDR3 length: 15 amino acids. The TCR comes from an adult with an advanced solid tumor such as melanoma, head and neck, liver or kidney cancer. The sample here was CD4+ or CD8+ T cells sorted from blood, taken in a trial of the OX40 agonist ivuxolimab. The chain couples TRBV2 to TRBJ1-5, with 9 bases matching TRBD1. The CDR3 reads CASTLGGTGSQPQHF. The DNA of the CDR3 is TGTGCCAGCACCCTCGGCGGGACAGGGAGTCAGCCCCAGCATTTT.